The 23 T cell receptor beta chains reported below all come from one sample, sequenced in a study of T cells in tuberculosis. Cells were sorted from thawed PBMC rested overnight and stained with GMM-loaded CD1B tetramer, viability dye and anti-CD3. C32 glucose monomycolate from Rhodococcus equi was loaded onto the CD1B tetramers. Data came from immunoSEQ multiplex PCR; TCRdb stores just in-frame clones and leaves some out. The table shows 60,000 or so clones, with around 81% occurring only once. The source material was CD1b-GMM tetramer-negative cells sorted from PBMCs. Every receptor here comes from an adult woman with latent tuberculosis.

The gene calls are TRBV5-1 and TRBJ2-5, with 11 bases aligning to TRBD1. The germline V gene encodes CDR1 SGHRS and CDR2 YFSETQ. CDR3 length equals 14 residues. V lost 7 bases, J lost 5 bases, and 7 bases stayed unmatched. The CDR3 sequence: CASSGQGGVETQYF. The CDR3 DNA sequence: TGCGCCAGCTCGGGACAGGGGGGGGTCGAGACCCAGTACTTC.

CDR3 in DNA: TGTGCCAGCAGTCGGGACACCAGATGGGAGCAGTACTTC. It specifies CASSRDTRWEQYF. The chain links TRBV6-1 to TRBJ2-7; TRBD1 might be the D (6 bases). V lost 5 bases and J lost 7, with 15 bases in between. Germline V CDR1 and CDR2: MNHNS, SASEGT. The CDR3 has 13 residues.

The chain is built from TRBV6-4 and TRBJ2-3; TRBD2 agrees at 8 bases. The CDR3 is made up of 14 amino acids. V was clipped by 5 bases and J by 6 bases; unmatched bases: 7. The germline gives CDR1 MRHNA, CDR2 SNTAGT. The CDR3 here is CASSYTGTSDTQYF. CDR3 bases: TGTGCCAGCAGTTATACCGGGACTAGTGATACGCAGTATTTT.

The chain recombines TRBV28 with TRBJ1-4; the D is unclear. Trimming cost V 2 bases and J 7 bases, with 11 bases left between them. Germline V lookup: CDR1 MDHEN, CDR2 SYDVKM. This CDR3 is 14 amino acids long. The CDR3 loop reads CASSLGGRLEKLFF. CDR3 nucleotides: TGTGCCAGCAGTTTAGGAGGGCGCCTTGAAAAACTGTTTTTT.

The chain is built from TRBV4-2 and TRBJ2-7, with TRBD1 matching 7 bases. CDR1 is LGHNA and CDR2 is YNFKEQ in the germline V gene. The CDR3 totals 14 residues. The junction had 2 bases not matched to a gene; V was cut back by 1 base and J by 2 bases. The CDR3 bases are TGTGCCAGCAGCCAAGGGACAGGACCCTACGAGCAGTACTTC. Its translation is CASSQGTGPYEQYF.

The chain combines TRBV19 with TRBJ2-1, with D possibly TRBD2 on 5 matching bases. Germline V gene sequence: CDR1 LNHDA, CDR2 SQIVND (reference sequence). CDR3 length equals 15 residues. V was pared by 3 bases and J by 0 bases, with 9 bases between. The CDR3: CASSMSGSSYNEQFF. The CDR3 DNA reads as TGTGCCAGTAGTATGAGCGGTAGCTCCTACAATGAGCAGTTCTTC.

The J gene is TRBJ2-3, the V gene TRBV27; 12 nucleotides align to TRBD2. The CDR3 totals 14 residues. Germline CDR1 and CDR2: MNHEY and SMNVEV (reference sequence). The J segment lost 5 bases and the V segment lost 6 bases, leaving 3 bases of the junction unmatched. The CDR3 nucleotides are TGTGCCAGCAGACTAGCGGGAGGTTTAGATACGCAGTATTTT. Protein: CASRLAGGLDTQYF.

The rearrangement joins TRBV5-8 to TRBJ2-3; TRBD2 is a possible D gene (6 bases). V dropped 2 bases and J dropped 1 base, with 14 bases sitting between them. CDR1 is SGHTS and CDR2 is YDEGEE in the germline V gene. This CDR3 spans 16 amino acids. The CDR3 spells CASSLSSAWGTDTQYF. DNA for the CDR3: TGTGCCAGCAGCTTATCTAGCGCCTGGGGCACAGATACGCAGTATTTT.

In its sample, this clone was seen a few times. The CDR3 bases are TGTGCCAGCAGCCACCCTTCAACAGGGGAGCAAGAGACCCAGTACTTC. It codes for CASSHPSTGEQETQYF. The genes are TRBV4-2 and TRBJ2-5, with 7 bases matching TRBD1. CDR1 LGHNA and CDR2 YNFKEQ come from the germline V gene. J gave up 2 bases and V 3 bases, and 9 bases lay outside the gene matches. CDR3 size: 16 residues.

The V gene is TRBV2, the J gene TRBJ2-5, with D tentatively TRBD2 (5 bases). Germline CDR1 SNHLY, CDR2 FYNNEI. The CDR3 loop spans 15 amino acids. Trimming shortened V by 0 bases and J by 5 bases, and 13 bases separated the two germline ends. The DNA for the CDR3 is TGTGCCAGCAGTGAAGCGCTCCCCCCGGGGGAGACCCAGTACTTC. This encodes CASSEALPPGETQYF.

The chain combines TRBV7-9 with TRBJ2-5; D not certain. The length of the CDR3 is 15 residues. V was clipped by 5 bases and J by 0 bases, with 13 bases between them. From germline, CDR1 is SEHNR and CDR2 FQNEAQ (reference sequence). The CDR3 DNA reads TGTGCCAGCAGCCTCCAAAACGGGTACCAAGAGACCCAGTACTTC. Translating gives CASSLQNGYQETQYF.

This rearrangement joins TRBV27 to TRBJ2-2; no clear D. CDR3 size: 15 residues. Trimming shortened V by 3 bases and J by 0 bases, and 8 bases separated the two germline ends. Germline CDR1 MNHEY, CDR2 SMNVEV (reference sequence). The CDR3 nucleotides are TGTGCCAGCAGTTTCATGGCTTCGAACACCGGGGAGCTGTTTTTT. Translated, it gives CASSFMASNTGELFF.

V is TRBV7-9 and J is TRBJ2-2; 8 bases align to TRBD1. CDR3 length: 16 residues. V was pared by 5 bases and J by 0 bases, with 5 bases of the junction left unmatched. Germline CDR1 and CDR2: SEHNR and FQNEAQ (reference sequence). CDR3 coding DNA: TGTGCCAGCAGCGCCCGACAGGGGTCGAACACCGGGGAGCTGTTTTTT. Residues: CASSARQGSNTGELFF.

V usage is TRBV11-3 and J usage is TRBJ1-1; D is unclear. The CDR3 length is 14 residues. Germline V gene lookup returns CDR1 SGHNT and CDR2 YENEEA. Trimming took off 5 bases at V and 5 bases at J, with 15 bases between the two ends. For the CDR3, the DNA is TGTGCCAGCAGCAGGAGCGGGCAAAGGACTGAAGCTTTCTTT. Protein: CASSRSGQRTEAFF.

This chain links TRBV6-1 with TRBJ2-7, with 11 bases lining up with TRBD1. V shed 4 bases and J 7 bases; nucleotides not matched to a gene: 9. The CDR3 totals 15 residues. CDR1 is MNHNS, CDR2 SASEGT, per germline. In nucleotides, the CDR3 is TGTGCCAGCAGTGGGCAAGGGACAGGGGGAAGGGAGCAGTACTTC. It codes for CASSGQGTGGREQYF.

This clone was seen more than once but under ten times. The DNA of the CDR3 is TGTGCCAGCAACACTGGGGGGGATACGCAGTATTTT. This translates into CASNTGGDTQYF. The chain is built from TRBV6-5 and TRBJ2-3, with D maybe TRBD2 (6 bases). The V end lost 7 bases, the J end lost 6 bases, and 11 bases lay between the germline ends. Germline CDR1 and CDR2: MNHEY and SVGAGI. CDR3 length: 12 residues.

This clone was picked up one time. This sequence joins TRBV6-1 and TRBJ1-5; TRBD1 is a possible D gene (5 bases). V shed 4 bases and J shed 9 bases, with 16 bases lying between them. This CDR3 is built from 14 residues. Germline lookup yields CDR1 MNHNS and CDR2 SASEGT. The CDR3 region has the DNA TGTGCCAGCAGTGCGACAGTGGCGAGCTGGCCCCAGCATTTT. Encoded protein: CASSATVASWPQHF.

There are a few counts of this clone. V is TRBV5-4 and J is TRBJ1-4; a possible D gene is TRBD1 (5 bases). CDR1 is SGHNT, CDR2 YYREEE, per germline (reference sequence). The CDR3 is made up of 14 amino acids. V lost 0 bases to trimming and J lost 4 bases, with 7 bases between them. CDR3 in DNA: TGTGCCAGCAGCTTGGACAGGCTTAATGAAAAACTGTTTTTT. Translating it yields CASSLDRLNEKLFF.

Concerning this clone: Since the CDR3 does not end with the conserved phenylalanine or tryptophan, this likely comes from a read error. The chain employs TRBV19 and TRBJ1-6, with a possible D match to TRBD1 (5 bases). The germline V gene has CDR1 LNHDA and CDR2 SQIVND (reference sequence). The CDR3 sequence is 13 residues long. The ends were cut back, 4 bases at V and 8 bases at J, with 9 bases in the middle. CDR3 protein: CASSTTVDSPLHL. The DNA of the CDR3 is TGTGCCAGTAGTACGACAGTGGATTCACCCCTCCACCTT.

The gene calls are TRBV2 and TRBJ2-3; D is possibly TRBD1 (6 bases). V was cut by 5 bases and J by 0 bases, with 12 bases left in between. CDR3 size: 15 residues. Looked up from germline, CDR1 is SNHLY and CDR2 is FYNNEI. CDR3 sequence (DNA): TGTGCCAGCAGTCTAGGGGGACCTAGCACAGATACGCAGTATTTT. Translation: CASSLGGPSTDTQYF.

The chain combines TRBV7-2 with TRBJ1-6; D perhaps matches TRBD1 (5 bases). The CDR3 has 13 residues. Between the trimmed V and J ends, which lost 5 bases and 11 bases, there was a span of 13 bases. From germline, CDR1 is SGHTA and CDR2 FQGNSA. DNA for the CDR3: TGTGCCAGCAGCCCGCGGACAAGCCCACCCCTCCACTTT. This gives the protein CASSPRTSPPLHF.

The sample holds a few counts of this clone. V gene TRBV2 combines with J gene TRBJ2-3; 8 bases are a match to TRBD2. Germline lookup yields CDR1 SNHLY and CDR2 FYNNEI. V lost 5 bases and J lost 2; bases outside the gene matches: 6. CDR3 length: 15 amino acids. The CDR3 protein is CASSLRTSNTDTQYF. The CDR3 DNA is TGTGCCAGCAGTCTCAGGACTAGCAACACAGATACGCAGTATTTT.

This chain joins TRBV7-9 and TRBJ2-7; the D gene is possibly TRBD1 (5 bases). The CDR3 runs to 14 residues. CDR1 is SEHNR, CDR2 FQNEAQ, per germline (reference sequence). V dropped 1 base and J dropped 6 bases, with 13 bases sitting between them. The CDR3 is CASSLGLTRAEQYF. Here the CDR3 DNA reads TGTGCCAGCAGCTTAGGGTTGACCAGGGCCGAGCAGTACTTC.